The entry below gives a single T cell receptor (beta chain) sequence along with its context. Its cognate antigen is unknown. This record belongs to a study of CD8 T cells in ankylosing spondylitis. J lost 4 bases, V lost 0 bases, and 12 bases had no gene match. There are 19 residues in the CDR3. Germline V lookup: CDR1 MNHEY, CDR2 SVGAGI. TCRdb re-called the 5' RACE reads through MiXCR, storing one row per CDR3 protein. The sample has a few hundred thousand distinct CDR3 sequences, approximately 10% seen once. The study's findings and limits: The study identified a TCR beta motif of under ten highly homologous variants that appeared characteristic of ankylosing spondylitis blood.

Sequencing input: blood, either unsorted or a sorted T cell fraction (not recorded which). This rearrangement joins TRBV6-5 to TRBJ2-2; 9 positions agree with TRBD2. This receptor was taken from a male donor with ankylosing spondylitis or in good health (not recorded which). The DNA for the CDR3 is TGTGCCAGCAGTTACTCGATGTCTTTAGGCGGGGGGGGCACCGGGGAGCTGTTTTTT. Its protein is CASSYSMSLGGGGTGELFF.